What follows is one T cell receptor beta chain and its context. The sample originates from a study of blood T cell repertoires in COVID-19. The overall study: Samples taken during acute and convalescent COVID-19 were collected in the United States, Italy and Spain.

The V gene lost 0 bases and the J gene lost 1 base, with 10 bases spanning the gap. CDR3 length equals 15 residues. Germline CDR1 SGHAT, CDR2 FQNNGV. The authors' processing: By means of reference gene primer amplification, nucleated cell counts were estimated. Produced via immunoSEQ multiplex PCR; TCRdb's table is partial and in-frame only. The V and J calls and clone size were taken over from that table, and D and trimming were inferred from the DNA. The sample has approximately 70,000 clones; more than 75% are singletons. Sequencing was performed on peripheral blood. J is TRBJ2-7 and V is TRBV11-2, with D maybe TRBD2 (5 bases). The receptor's source is a woman in her 70s with acute or convalescent COVID-19. The CDR3 sequence is CASSLDRGPSYEQYF. The CDR3 bases are TGTGCCAGCAGCTTAGATAGAGGGCCTTCCTACGAGCAGTACTTC.